This TCR beta chain was identified during a study of shared clonotypes between healthy human individuals. Overall study: Per-donor plates numbered three CD4 naive, three CD4 memory, two CD8 naive and one CD8 memory.

CD8 cells regarded as naive lacked CD45RO, were positively chosen for CCR7, and omitted terminally differentiated effector memory CD45RA+ cells. The protocol was immunoSEQ multiplex PCR, while the TCRdb copy is restricted to in-frame clones and leaves out a portion. This repertoire shows around 2.1 million clones, approximately 94% found once; its top ten account for about 1.8%. What was sequenced was naive CD8+ T cells from PBMCs. The TCR was taken from a man younger than 35 in good health. Some clones in this sample may be carry-over from other donors' samples.

As DNA, the CDR3 is TGTGCCAGCTCAACTTCATGGGGAGCGGGAATATACGAGCAGTACTTC. Protein: CASSTSWGAGIYEQYF. The chain is built from TRBV18 and TRBJ2-7, with 7 positions matching TRBD2. Germline V lookup: CDR1 KGHSH, CDR2 LQKENI. CDR3 length equals 16 residues. Trimming at V came to 5 bases and at J to 4 bases, leaving 14 bases not matched to a gene.